The entry that follows covers one T cell receptor (beta chain) sequence. Its antigen remains unidentified. These data originate in a study of T cells after yellow fever vaccination. Study at large: Those fractions that held only low numbers of cells were prepared using the SMART-Seq v4 Ultra Low Input RNA kit. Study-wide points: It was a small share of clonotypes that appeared in both CD4 and CD8 compartments.

The CDR3 is 16 residues long. MiXCR, run by TCRdb on the 5' RACE reads, gives a single entry per CDR3 protein. The data hold approximately 330,000 distinct CDR3 sequences, with over 3.5% observed a single time. The TCR originated in a man younger than 35 who received the YFV17D yellow fever vaccine. The genes are TRBV21-1 and TRBJ2-4; TRBD2 is taken as the D call from the table, unchecked against the DNA. TRBV21-1 is tagged as a pseudogene. Sequencing was performed on PBMCs, taken 5 days after the yellow fever booster vaccination. Written as DNA, the CDR3 is TGTGCCAGCAGCAAAACCTGGGACGAGAATCCTTTCATTCAGTACTTC. Its protein is CASSKTWDENPFIQYF.